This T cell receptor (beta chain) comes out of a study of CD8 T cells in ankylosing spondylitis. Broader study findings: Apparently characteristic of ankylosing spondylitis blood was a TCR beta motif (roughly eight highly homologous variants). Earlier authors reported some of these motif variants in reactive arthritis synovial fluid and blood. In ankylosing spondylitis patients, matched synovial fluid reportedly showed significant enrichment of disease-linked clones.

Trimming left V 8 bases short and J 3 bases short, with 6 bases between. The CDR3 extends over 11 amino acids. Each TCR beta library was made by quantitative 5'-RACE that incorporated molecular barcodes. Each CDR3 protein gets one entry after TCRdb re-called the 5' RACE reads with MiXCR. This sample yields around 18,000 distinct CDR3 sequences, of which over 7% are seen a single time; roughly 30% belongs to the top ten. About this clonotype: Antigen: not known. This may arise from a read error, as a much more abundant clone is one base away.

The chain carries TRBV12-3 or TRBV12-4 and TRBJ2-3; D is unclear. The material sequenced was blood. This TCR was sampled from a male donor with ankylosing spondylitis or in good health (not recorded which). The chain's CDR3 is CASGLTDTQYF. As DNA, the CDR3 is TGTGCCAGCGGTCTAACAGATACGCAGTATTTT.